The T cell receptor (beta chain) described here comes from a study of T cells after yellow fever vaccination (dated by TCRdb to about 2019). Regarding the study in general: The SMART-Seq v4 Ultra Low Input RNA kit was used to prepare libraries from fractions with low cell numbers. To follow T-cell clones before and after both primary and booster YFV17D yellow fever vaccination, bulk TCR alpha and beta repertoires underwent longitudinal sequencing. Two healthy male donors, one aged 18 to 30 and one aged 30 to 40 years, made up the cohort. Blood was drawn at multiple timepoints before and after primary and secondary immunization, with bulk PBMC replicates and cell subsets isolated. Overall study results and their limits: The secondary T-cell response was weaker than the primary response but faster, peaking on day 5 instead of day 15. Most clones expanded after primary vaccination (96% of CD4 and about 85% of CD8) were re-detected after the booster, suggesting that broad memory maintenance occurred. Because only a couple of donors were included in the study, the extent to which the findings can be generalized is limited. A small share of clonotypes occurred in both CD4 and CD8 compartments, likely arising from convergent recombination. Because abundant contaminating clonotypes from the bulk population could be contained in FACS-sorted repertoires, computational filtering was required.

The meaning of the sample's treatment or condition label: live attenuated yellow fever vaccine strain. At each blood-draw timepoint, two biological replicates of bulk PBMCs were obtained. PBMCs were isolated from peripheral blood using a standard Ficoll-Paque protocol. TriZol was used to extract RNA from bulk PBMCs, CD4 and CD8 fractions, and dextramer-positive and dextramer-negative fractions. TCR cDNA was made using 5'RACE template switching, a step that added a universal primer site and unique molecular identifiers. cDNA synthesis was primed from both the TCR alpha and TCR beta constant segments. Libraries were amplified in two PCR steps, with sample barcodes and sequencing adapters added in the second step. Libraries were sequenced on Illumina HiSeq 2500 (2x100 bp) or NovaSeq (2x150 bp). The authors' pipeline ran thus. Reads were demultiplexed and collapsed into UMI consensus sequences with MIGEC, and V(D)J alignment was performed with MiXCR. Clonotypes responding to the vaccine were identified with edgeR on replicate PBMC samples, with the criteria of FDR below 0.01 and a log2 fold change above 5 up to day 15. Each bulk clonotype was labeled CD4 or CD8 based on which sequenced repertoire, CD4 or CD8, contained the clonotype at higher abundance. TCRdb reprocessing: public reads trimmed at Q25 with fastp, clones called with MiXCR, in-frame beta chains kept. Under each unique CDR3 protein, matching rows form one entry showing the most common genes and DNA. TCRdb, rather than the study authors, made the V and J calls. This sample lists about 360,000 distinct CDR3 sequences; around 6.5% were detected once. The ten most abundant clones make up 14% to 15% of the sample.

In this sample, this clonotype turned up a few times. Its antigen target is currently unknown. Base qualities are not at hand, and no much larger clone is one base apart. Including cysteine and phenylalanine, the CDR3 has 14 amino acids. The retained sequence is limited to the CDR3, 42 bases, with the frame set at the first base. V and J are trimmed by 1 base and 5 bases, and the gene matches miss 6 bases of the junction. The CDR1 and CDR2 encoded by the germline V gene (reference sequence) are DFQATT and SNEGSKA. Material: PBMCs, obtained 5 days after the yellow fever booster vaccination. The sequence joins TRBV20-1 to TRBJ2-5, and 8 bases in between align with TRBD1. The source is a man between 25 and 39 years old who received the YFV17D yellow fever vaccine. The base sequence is TGCAGTGCTAGAGGGACAGGGTTTGCGGAGACCCAGTACTTC. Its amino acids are CSARGTGFAETQYF.